The rows below give T cell receptor beta chains drawn from one sample of a study of blood T cell repertoires in COVID-19. Method: immunoSEQ multiplex PCR; TCRdb's copy keeps in-frame clones and lacks some. The repertoire holds approximately 300,000 clones, with 88% as singletons. Sample: peripheral blood. The receptors were sampled from a woman in her forties or fifties with active or convalescent COVID-19. Both conserved end residues are part of each CDR3. D genes are given only for firm matches. Some rows mark clone size as missing; the rest say once, few, many or name a class of expanded clone.

>TRBJ2-1|14|TRBV30|.|TRBD1
TGTGCCTGGAGTTTCGGGACAGGGGGAGGTGAGCAGTTCTTC
CAWSFGTGGGEQFF
>TRBJ1-1|16|TRBV11-2|.|TRBD1
TGTGCCAGCAGCCAGCTGGGGCAGGGGGCTCTAGCTGAAGCTTTCTTT
CASSQLGQGALAEAFF
>TRBJ2-1|15|TRBV28|once|.
TGTGCCAGCAGTTCGGGAAATTTACCGGGGGATGAGCAGTTCTTC
CASSSGNLPGDEQFF
>TRBJ1-2|15|TRBV5-1|once|TRBD1
TGCGCCAGCAGCCCCACAGGGGTAACTAACTATGGCTACACCTTC
CASSPTGVTNYGYTF
>TRBJ2-5|15|TRBV24-1|.|.
TGTGCCACCAGTGATCCGGGACTCGACCAAGAGACCCAGTACTTC
CATSDPGLDQETQYF
>TRBJ1-1|14|TRBV10-3|.|.
TGTGCCATCAGTGGGACAAACATGAACACTGAAGCTTTCTTT
CAISGTNMNTEAFF
>TRBJ2-7|15|TRBV19|.|.
TGTGCCAGTAGGACCGGGACGGGGGTCTCCTACGAGCAGTACTTC
CASRTGTGVSYEQYF
>TRBJ2-7|14|TRBV30|.|.
TGTGCCTGGAGTGTTGGTCCCAAGGGGTACGAGCAGTACTTC
CAWSVGPKGYEQYF
>TRBJ1-2|16|TRBV7-8|.|.
TGTGCCAGCAGCTTAGCGCGCCCCGAAGCTAACTATGGCTACACCTTC
CASSLARPEANYGYTF
>TRBJ2-5|14|TRBV4-2|.|.
TGTGCCAGCAGCCAAGGACCAGACATGGAGACCCAGTACTTC
CASSQGPDMETQYF
>TRBJ1-2|17|TRBV18|few|TRBD1
TGTGCCAGCTCACCACGGCAAGGGACAGGCGCTGACTATGGCTACACCTTC
CASSPRQGTGADYGYTF
>TRBJ1-1|15|TRBV14|.|TRBD1
TGTGCCAGCAGCCAACGGGACAGGAAAAACACTGAAGCTTTCTTT
CASSQRDRKNTEAFF
>TRBJ2-1|15|TRBV4-3|.|TRBD2
TGCGCCAGCAGTACGAGCGGGGGGGCCTACAATGAGCAGTTCTTC
CASSTSGGAYNEQFF
>TRBJ1-1|15|TRBV5-1|.|.
TGCGCCAGCAGCTTGGAGCGACAGCCGAACACTGAAGCTTTCTTT
CASSLERQPNTEAFF
>TRBJ2-7|15|TRBV10-3|.|TRBD2
TGTGCCATCAGTGAGTCGGTAGCGGGGCCTGGTGAGCAGTACTTC
CAISESVAGPGEQYF
>TRBJ2-3|14|TRBV2|.|TRBD2
TGTGCCAGCAAAAGCGGGAGTGGCACAGATACGCAGTATTTT
CASKSGSGTDTQYF
>TRBJ1-6|16|TRBV19|.|TRBD1
TGTGCCAGTAACGCAGTGCCACAGGGGCCCGAGTCACCCCTCCACTTT
CASNAVPQGPESPLHF
>TRBJ1-6|14|TRBV10-2|.|.
TGCGCCAGCAGCCCCTACAGGAACAATTCACCCCTCCACTTT
CASSPYRNNSPLHF
>TRBJ1-5|15|TRBV6-5|once|TRBD1
TGTGCCAGCAGTTACGGGACAGGGGGAAATCAGCCCCAGCATTTT
CASSYGTGGNQPQHF
>TRBJ1-6|14|TRBV28|.|.
TGTGCCAGCACCCATGTGGCTCATAATTCACCCCTCCACTTT
CASTHVAHNSPLHF
>TRBJ2-4|14|TRBV19|once|.
TGTGCCAGTACCCTTTCGGACACCAAAAACATTCAGTACTTC
CASTLSDTKNIQYF
>TRBJ1-3|14|TRBV18|.|.
TGTGCCAGCTCACTACGACAGGTCGGAAACACCATATATTTT
CASSLRQVGNTIYF
>TRBJ2-2|13|TRBV30|.|TRBD2
TGTGCCTGGAGTCCTAGCGGGACCGGGGAGCTGTTTTTT
CAWSPSGTGELFF